This TCR beta chain was profiled in a study of Ad26.COV2.S vaccination and SARS-CoV-2 variants. Treatment meaning: 15 to 20 received Ad26.COV2.S at low or high dose, single or two shots; several received placebo; per-sample allocation not given. Each sample was drawn 63 days after the first injection (of vaccine or placebo). The table came from immunoSEQ multiplex PCR; TCRdb's copy has only in-frame clones and leaves some out. The sample lists about 320,000 clones, around 84% occurring once. CDR1 is SEHNR, CDR2 FQNEAQ, per germline (reference sequence). The germline V and J ends were trimmed by 8 bases and 1 base, with 11 bases remaining between them. The CDR3 spans 13 residues.

The TCR sequence derives from a person aged 18-65 years who received the Ad26.COV2.S COVID-19 vaccine or a placebo. The specimen was peripheral blood, collected in a trial of Ad26.COV2.S vaccine versus placebo. The chain has TRBV7-9 and TRBJ1-1; D gene uncertain. CDR3 nucleotides: TGTGCCAGCCGACCCTTCCGGAACACTGAAGCTTTCTTT. This gives the protein CASRPFRNTEAFF.